These 8 T cell receptor beta chains were all obtained from the same sample, sequenced in a study of response to subunit inactivated influenza vaccine. TCRdb recomputed calls from the RT-PCR reads with MiXCR, one row per CDR3 protein. The sample shows hundreds of thousands of distinct CDR3 sequences, around 8% of them seen only once. Sequences were derived from PBMCs from blood, sampled around 25 months after vaccination. The receptors stem from a man in his fifties or sixties who received an inactivated influenza vaccine.

This clonotype was counted a few times. The rearrangement links TRBV10-3 to TRBJ2-1, with 14 nucleotides matching TRBD2. This CDR3 has 17 amino acids. J lost 7 bases, V lost 2 bases, and 7 bases had no gene match. Per the germline V gene, CDR1 is ENHRY and CDR2 is SYGVKD. This CDR3 reads CAISEAGTSGSLNEQFF. The CDR3 coding sequence is TGTGCCATCAGTGAGGCAGGGACTAGCGGGAGCCTAAATGAGCAGTTCTTC.

This clonotype was detected a few times. The chain joins TRBV6-1 to TRBJ2-7; 11 bases are a match to TRBD1. V was pared by 1 base and J by 2 bases, with 10 bases of the junction left unmatched. CDR3 size: 18 residues. Germline lookup yields CDR1 MNHNS and CDR2 SASEGT. CDR3 DNA: TGTGCCAGCAGTGAAGTCTGGGACAGGGGGTCTCGTACCTACGAGCAGTACTTC. Translation gives CASSEVWDRGSRTYEQYF.

This clonotype was seen only a few times. The chain combines TRBV7-8 with TRBJ2-1, with D perhaps TRBD2 (5 bases). V lost 3 bases, J lost 3 bases, and 12 bases lay in between. Per the germline V gene, CDR1 is SGHVS and CDR2 is FQNEAQ. The CDR3 is made up of 15 amino acids. The CDR3, as DNA: TGTGCCAGCAGCTTCTCTAGGACTGGCTACAATGAGCAGTTCTTC. Translated: CASSFSRTGYNEQFF.

This clonotype was seen a few times. The V call is TRBV3-1, the J call TRBJ2-1, with D possibly being TRBD2 (6 bases). The CDR3 runs to 15 residues. Germline values: CDR1 LGHDT, CDR2 YNNKEL (reference sequence). Trimming shortened V by 2 bases and J by 4 bases, and 12 bases separated the two germline ends. The CDR3 here is CASSQPRDSYNEQFF. CDR3 bases: TGTGCCAGCAGCCAACCTCGGGACTCTTACAATGAGCAGTTCTTC.

This clonotype came up a few times. The rearrangement uses TRBV27 and TRBJ2-5; 12 nucleotides agree with TRBD2. V dropped 5 bases and J dropped 0; count of bases not matched to a gene: 4. The CDR3 has 16 residues. Germline CDR1 reads MNHEY; CDR2 reads SMNVEV (reference sequence). This CDR3 reads CASSTRLAGDQETQYF. The CDR3 bases are TGTGCCAGCAGTACAAGACTAGCGGGAGACCAAGAGACCCAGTACTTC.

The genes are TRBV27 and TRBJ2-1, with TRBD2 matching 12 bases. The CDR3 loop spans 17 amino acids. Germline values: CDR1 MNHEY, CDR2 SMNVEV (reference sequence). With 5 bases clipped from V and 4 bases from J, the junction kept 9 bases outside the gene matches. The CDR3 spells CASSNLLAGGPYNEQFF. The CDR3 coding sequence is TGTGCCAGCAGTAACCTACTAGCGGGAGGTCCATACAATGAGCAGTTCTTC.

This clonotype was observed at least ten times. V gene TRBV5-1 combines with J gene TRBJ2-1; a possible D gene is TRBD1 (6 bases). V shed 5 bases and J shed 8 bases, with 17 bases lying between them. Germline V gene data show CDR1 as SGHRS and CDR2 as YFSETQ. The CDR3 spans 14 residues. The CDR3, as DNA: TGCGCCAGCAGGTGGGGACACGAGAGCGATGAGCAGTTCTTC. Protein sequence: CASRWGHESDEQFF.

This clonotype was observed a few times. The chain combines TRBV20-1 with TRBJ2-3; 7 bases agree with TRBD2. J was trimmed by 6 bases and V by 3 bases; bases with no gene match: 3. Per germline, CDR1 DFQATT and CDR2 SNEGSKA (reference sequence). The CDR3 consists of 12 residues. The CDR3 is CSASTSADTQYF. The CDR3 DNA follows: TGCAGTGCTAGTACTAGCGCGGATACGCAGTATTTT.